This passage covers 5 T cell receptor beta chains from one sample sequenced in a study of OX40 agonist ivuxolimab in advanced cancers. Sequenced by immunoSEQ multiplex PCR; TCRdb stores in-frame clones only, minus some. The repertoire has 95,000 to 110,000 clones, 91% of them found once; the top ten carry 1.2%. The input for sequencing was CD4+ or CD8+ T cells sorted from blood, taken in a trial of the OX40 agonist ivuxolimab. Receptors originate from an adult with an advanced solid tumor such as melanoma, head and neck, liver or kidney cancer.

The chain couples TRBV6-1 to TRBJ1-1, with D possibly matching TRBD1 (5 bases). The V end lost 5 bases, the J end lost 5 bases, and 18 bases lay between the germline ends. In germline, CDR1 is MNHNS, CDR2 SASEGT. The CDR3 extends over 15 amino acids. The CDR3 nucleotides are TGTGCCAGCAGTATGTGGGGGGGATCGGGGACTGAAGCTTTCTTT. Its translation: CASSMWGGSGTEAFF.

The chain employs TRBV9 and TRBJ2-2; possibly TRBD1 or TRBD2 for D (5 bases each). V was pared by 2 bases and J by 3 bases, with 14 bases between. The CDR3 covers 16 residues. Germline assignment: CDR1 SGDLS and CDR2 YYNGEE. The CDR3 reads CASSVGLASYTGELFF. The CDR3 nucleotides are TGTGCCAGCAGCGTGGGGCTAGCCAGTTACACCGGGGAGCTGTTTTTT.

The CDR3: CASSFPPPGANNEQFF. The CDR3 DNA follows: TGTGCCAGCAGCTTTCCGCCCCCAGGGGCCAACAATGAGCAGTTCTTC. The rearrangement uses TRBV9 and TRBJ2-1, with D possibly being TRBD1 (6 bases). The CDR3 loop spans 16 amino acids. V was pared by 4 bases and J by 5 bases, with 19 bases between. In germline, CDR1 is SGDLS, CDR2 YYNGEE. The entire variable domain, with the rest obtained from reference TRBV9 and TRBJ2-1, is as follows: DSGVTQTPKHLITATGQRVTLRCSPRSGDLSVYWYQQSLDQGLQFLIQYYNGEERAKGNILERFSAQQFPDLHSELNLSSLELGDSALYFCASSFPPPGANNEQFFGPGTRLTVL.

This CDR3 reads CASSSIAAANTGELFF. The CDR3 bases are TGTGCCAGCTCATCGATAGCGGCAGCGAACACCGGGGAGCTGTTTTTT. This chain connects TRBV18 to TRBJ2-2; weak D call: TRBD2 (6 bases). Trimming left V 5 bases short and J 0 bases short, with 13 bases between. Germline CDR1 reads KGHSH; CDR2 reads LQKENI. The CDR3 extends over 16 amino acids.

The chain recombines TRBV7-9 with TRBJ2-2; D not resolved. Germline-derived CDR1 and CDR2 are SEHNR and FQNEAQ (reference sequence). The CDR3 length is 18 residues. Trimming shortened V by 0 bases and J by 9 bases, and 23 bases separated the two germline ends. This CDR3 is CASSLAFLGMSLTRELFF. CDR3 nucleotides: TGTGCCAGCAGCTTAGCGTTTCTGGGGATGAGCTTGACCAGGGAGCTGTTTTTT.